This record looks at one T cell receptor beta chain sequence and its context. What it binds is unknown. J lost 2 bases, V lost 5 bases, and 4 bases had no gene match. The CDR3 runs 15 residues. Germline-derived CDR1 and CDR2 are LNHDA and SQIVND (reference sequence). The data belong to a study of CD8 T cells in Susac syndrome. Study-wide results and limits: TCR sequencing and HLA analysis covered a relatively small number of individuals.

The RNA, 0.5 to 1 ug, was put through reverse transcription using random hexamers. Coverage of TCR beta CDR3 amplification by immunoSEQ multiplex PCR extended to 54 Vbeta and 13 Jbeta. TCRdb redid the calling of the immunoSEQ multiplex PCR reads with MiXCR, one entry per CDR3 protein. Of approximately 190,000 distinct CDR3 sequences listed, 85% to 95% are singletons. This TCR was recovered from a human donor in good health. V usage is TRBV19 and J usage is TRBJ2-1; 9 bases fit TRBD2. Sequences were obtained from CD4+ T cells from PBMCs. The CDR3 nucleotides are TGTGCCAGTAGTTCCGCGGGGGGGACCTACAATGAGCAGTTCTTC. Its translation is CASSSAGGTYNEQFF.